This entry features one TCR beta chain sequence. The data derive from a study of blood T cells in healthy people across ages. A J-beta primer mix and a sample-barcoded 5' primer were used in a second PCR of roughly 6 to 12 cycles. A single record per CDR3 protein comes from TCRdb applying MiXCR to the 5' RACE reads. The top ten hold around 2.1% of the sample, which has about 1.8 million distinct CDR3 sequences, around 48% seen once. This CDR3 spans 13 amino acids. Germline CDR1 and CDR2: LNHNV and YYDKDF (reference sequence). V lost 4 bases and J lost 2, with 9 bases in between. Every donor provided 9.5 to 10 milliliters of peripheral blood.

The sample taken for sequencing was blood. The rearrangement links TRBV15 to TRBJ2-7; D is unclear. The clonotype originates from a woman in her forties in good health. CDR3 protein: CATSNGVAYEQYF. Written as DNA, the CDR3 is TGTGCCACCAGCAACGGAGTCGCCTACGAGCAGTACTTC.